The rows below give T cell receptor beta chains drawn from one sample of a study of T cells in Graves' hyperthyroidism and ophthalmopathy. TCRdb recomputed calls from the multiplex PCR reads with MiXCR, one row per CDR3 protein. The sample yields around 300,000 distinct CDR3 sequences, less than 30% seen once. Sample: blood. These receptors were taken from a man between 40 and 49 years old with Graves' hyperthyroidism that later progressed to Graves' ophthalmopathy. Both conserved end residues are part of each CDR3. Each record gives: clone size, V gene, D gene, J gene, CDR3 length, CDR3 DNA, CDR3 protein. D genes are given only for firm matches. Clone size is stated in some rows and not others, as once, few, many or a class when expanded.

>many|TRBV29-1|.|TRBJ1-1|15
TGCAGCGTTGAAGGGGTTTCGGGGTCGGGCACTGAAGCTTTCTTT
CSVEGVSGSGTEAFF
>many|TRBV6-5|TRBD1|TRBJ1-5|16
TGTGCCAGCAGCTCCCGTCAGGGGGTTGGCAATCAGCCCCAGCATTTT
CASSSRQGVGNQPQHF
>many|TRBV13|.|TRBJ2-7|12
TGTGCCAGCAGCCCACCTGCGGGACCTCAGTACTTC
CASSPPAGPQYF
>many|TRBV6-1|.|TRBJ2-2|16
TGTGCCAGCAGGAAAATAGGACCCACGAACACCGGGGAGCTGTTTTTT
CASRKIGPTNTGELFF
>many|TRBV28|.|TRBJ1-5|12
TGTGCCAGCAGTTGGTTCATGCAGCCCCAGCATTTT
CASSWFMQPQHF
>many|TRBV20-1|TRBD2|TRBJ2-5|16
TGCAGTGCTAGAGGTTGGACTAGCGGGCGGTCCAGGACCCAGTACTTC
CSARGWTSGRSRTQYF
>.|TRBV6-2/TRBV6-3|TRBD2|TRBJ2-7|13
TGTGCCAGCAGAGGACTAGCATTATACGAGCAGTACTTC
CASRGLALYEQYF
>many|TRBV5-1|TRBD1|TRBJ1-2|15
TGCGCCAGCAGCTTGGAATTTCAGACAGGGGTTGGCTACACCTTC
CASSLEFQTGVGYTF
>many|TRBV28|TRBD2|TRBJ2-7|15
TGTGCCAGCAGTTTTCTAGCGGGAGCGTCTTACGAGCAGTACTTC
CASSFLAGASYEQYF
>many|TRBV4-1|TRBD1|TRBJ2-5|24
TGCGCCAGCAGCCGGAAACCATTCCGGGACAGGGGGCCTCATCGCGAAAGAGAACAAGAGACCCAGTACTTC
CASSRKPFRDRGPHREREQETQYF
>.|TRBV3-1|.|TRBJ2-4|15
TGTGCCAGCAGCCACGCAGGGGTAGCCAAAAACATTCAGTACTTC
CASSHAGVAKNIQYF
>few|TRBV30|.|TRBJ2-3|13
TGTGCCTGGAGTCAACAGAATCCGGATACGCAGTATTTT
CAWSQQNPDTQYF
>many|TRBV7-9|.|TRBJ1-1|15
TGTGCCAGCAGCTTAGAATGGGGGGATAACACTGAAGCTTTCTTT
CASSLEWGDNTEAFF
>many|TRBV7-9|.|TRBJ2-2|15
TGTGCCAGCAGCTTGGCATCGGGTGACACCGGGGAGCTGTTTTTT
CASSLASGDTGELFF
>.|TRBV7-3|TRBD2|TRBJ2-5|16
TGTGCCAGCAGCTTAGGGCTAGCGGCAGTCCAAGAGACCCAGTACTTC
CASSLGLAAVQETQYF
>once|TRBV29-1|TRBD1|TRBJ1-1|15
TGCAGCGTCCCGCGACAGGGTGGAGGGAACACTGAAGCTTTCTTT
CSVPRQGGGNTEAFF
>.|TRBV6-1|TRBD1|TRBJ1-1|15
TGTGCCAGCAGTACGTACACCTCAGGGGGCCCTGAAGCTTTCTTT
CASSTYTSGGPEAFF
>.|TRBV20-1|.|TRBJ1-1|12
TGCAGTTCGATCAAGGGTGACACTGAAGCTTTCTTT
CSSIKGDTEAFF
>many|TRBV27|TRBD2|TRBJ2-2|20
TGTGCCAGCAGTTATCGTGATCCGGGACTAGCGGGAGCAGGATTCGGGGAGCTGTTTTTT
CASSYRDPGLAGAGFGELFF
>many|TRBV3-1|.|TRBJ1-6|13
TGTGCCAGCAGCCAAGGTAGAAATTCACCCCTCCACTTT
CASSQGRNSPLHF
>many|TRBV5-1|.|TRBJ1-1|14
TGCGCCAGCAGCTTGTCAGGTCTATCCACTGAAGCTTTCTTT
CASSLSGLSTEAFF
>.|TRBV19|.|TRBJ2-6|14
TGTGCCAGTAGTAGGGGCCTTGGGGCCAACGTCCTGACTTTC
CASSRGLGANVLTF
>many|TRBV28|.|TRBJ2-7|14
TGTGCCAGCAGACCTCCCGACAGTTCTAGCGAGCAGTACTTC
CASRPPDSSSEQYF
>many|TRBV5-1|.|TRBJ2-5|14
TGCGCCAGCAGCTTGGCCACTCCCCAAGAGACCCAGTACTTC
CASSLATPQETQYF
>many|TRBV7-6|.|TRBJ1-1|14
TGTGCCAGCAGCTTAGATGGGGGGAACACTGAAGCTTTCTTT
CASSLDGGNTEAFF
>many|TRBV10-3|.|TRBJ2-7|13
TGTGCCATCAGTGGTTACAGCTCCTACGAGCAGTACTTC
CAISGYSSYEQYF
>once|TRBV19|.|TRBJ2-2|14
TGTGCCAGTAGCAGGGGGGCGAACACCGGGGAGCTGTTTTTT
CASSRGANTGELFF
>many|TRBV24-1|TRBD1|TRBJ1-1|12
TGTGCCACCAGTGCTTACAGGGGACCAGCTTTCTTT
CATSAYRGPAFF
>.|TRBV30|TRBD1|TRBJ1-1|14
TGTGCCTGGAGGAGGGGGCCAGAGAACACTGAAGCTTTCTTT
CAWRRGPENTEAFF
>many|TRBV6-5|.|TRBJ2-5|15
TGTGCCAGCAGTTACTCAACTAGCTCGGCCGAGACCCAGTACTTC
CASSYSTSSAETQYF
>many|TRBV20-1|.|TRBJ2-7|11
TGCAGTGCTAGAGATCTAGGCGAGCAGTACTTC
CSARDLGEQYF
>many|TRBV3-1|.|TRBJ2-5|12
TGTGCCAGCAGCCATTACCAAGAGACCCAGTACTTC
CASSHYQETQYF
>many|TRBV2|TRBD1|TRBJ1-3|16
TGTGCCAGCAGCGAAGGGGACAGAACCTCTGGAAACACCATATATTTT
CASSEGDRTSGNTIYF
>.|TRBV6-2/TRBV6-3|.|TRBJ1-1|16
TGTGCCAGCAGTTACGCCGGCAGACATATGAACACTGAAGCTTTCTTT
CASSYAGRHMNTEAFF
>once|TRBV28|.|TRBJ2-7|13
TGTGCCAGCAGACAACAGGGAACCTACGAGCAGTACTTC
CASRQQGTYEQYF
>many|TRBV19|.|TRBJ1-3|20
TGTGCCAGTGAACCCTCGACAAACGCAGATTTGAGATTTTTTCGAAACACCATATATTTT
CASEPSTNADLRFFRNTIYF
>many|TRBV4-1|.|TRBJ2-5|14
TGCGCCAGCAGCCACCCTGGTGGTAGAGAGACCCAGTACTTC
CASSHPGGRETQYF